This section outlines one T cell receptor beta chain sequence together with its context. Its antigen is as yet unknown. This record comes from a study of OX40 agonist ivuxolimab in advanced cancers. The wider study: There were three patients with partial responses, one having hepatocellular carcinoma and two cutaneous melanoma.

Notes on the study in general: Clonal expansion by week 6 occurred in CD4+ and CD8+ blood T cells (at 0.1 to 3.0 mg/kg). CD4+ T cells averaged fewer expanded clones than CD8+ T cells.

TCRdb's table, derived via immunoSEQ multiplex PCR, lists solely in-frame clones and lacks some. The table includes about 50,000 clones, roughly nine tenths detected once. Trimming shortened V by 7 bases and J by 7 bases, and 17 bases separated the two germline ends. This CDR3 spans 14 amino acids. Germline CDR1 is SNHLY and CDR2 is FYNNEI. The clonotype was recovered from an adult with an advanced solid tumor such as melanoma, head and neck, liver or kidney cancer. Material: CD4+ or CD8+ T cells sorted from blood, obtained in a trial of the OX40 agonist ivuxolimab. This sequence joins TRBV2 and TRBJ1-5, with D unclear. The CDR3 spells CASTGGSRSQPQHF. As DNA, the CDR3 is TGTGCCAGCACTGGAGGCAGCCGCTCGCAGCCCCAGCATTTT. Variable domain in full (rest from reference TRBV2 and TRBJ1-5): EPEVTQTPSHQVTQMGQEVILRCVPISNHLYFYWYRQILGQKVEFLVSFYNNEISEKSEIFDDQFSVERPDGSNFTLKIRSTKLEDSAMYFCASTGGSRSQPQHFGDGTRLSIL.